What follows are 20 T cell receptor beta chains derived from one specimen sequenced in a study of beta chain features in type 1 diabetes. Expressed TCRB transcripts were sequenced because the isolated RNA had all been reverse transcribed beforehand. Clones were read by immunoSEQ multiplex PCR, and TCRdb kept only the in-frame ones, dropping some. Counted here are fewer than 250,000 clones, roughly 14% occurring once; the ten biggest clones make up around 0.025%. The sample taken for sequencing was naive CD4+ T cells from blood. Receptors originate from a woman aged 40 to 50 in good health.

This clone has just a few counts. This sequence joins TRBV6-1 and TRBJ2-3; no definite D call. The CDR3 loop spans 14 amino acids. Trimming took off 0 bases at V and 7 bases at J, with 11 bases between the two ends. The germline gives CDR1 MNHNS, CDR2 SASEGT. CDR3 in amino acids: CASSEAVAGYTQYF. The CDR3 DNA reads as TGTGCCAGCAGTGAAGCGGTGGCAGGCTATACGCAGTATTTT.

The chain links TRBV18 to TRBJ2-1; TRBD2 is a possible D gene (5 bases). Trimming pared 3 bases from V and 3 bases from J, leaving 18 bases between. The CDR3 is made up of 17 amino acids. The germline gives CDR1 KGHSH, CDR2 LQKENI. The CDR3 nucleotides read TGTGCCAGCTCACCCCCGGGAAGGACTCCTTACTACAATGAGCAGTTCTTC. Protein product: CASSPPGRTPYYNEQFF.

Here the CDR3 DNA reads TGCAGCGTTATTCCTTCCTCTCGGCAGGGGGCGAGAGCTTTCTTT. Translated, it gives CSVIPSSRQGARAFF. The genes are TRBV29-1 and TRBJ1-1; 8 nucleotides line up with TRBD1. The CDR3 length is 15 residues. The germline V gene encodes CDR1 SQVTM and CDR2 ANQGSEA. Trimming at V came to 5 bases and at J to 10 bases, leaving 18 bases not matched to a gene.

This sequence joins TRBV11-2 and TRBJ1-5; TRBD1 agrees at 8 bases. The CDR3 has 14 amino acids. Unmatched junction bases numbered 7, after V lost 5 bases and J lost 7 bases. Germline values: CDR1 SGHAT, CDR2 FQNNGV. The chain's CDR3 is CASSQGQGAQPQHF. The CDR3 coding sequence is TGTGCCAGCAGCCAAGGACAGGGTGCCCAGCCCCAGCATTTT.

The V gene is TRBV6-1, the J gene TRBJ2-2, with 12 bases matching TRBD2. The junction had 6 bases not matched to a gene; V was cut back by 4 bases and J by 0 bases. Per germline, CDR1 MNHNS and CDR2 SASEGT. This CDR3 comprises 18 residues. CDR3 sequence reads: CASSGVTSGGANTGELFF. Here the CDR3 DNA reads TGTGCCAGCAGTGGTGTGACTAGCGGGGGAGCGAACACCGGGGAGCTGTTTTTT.

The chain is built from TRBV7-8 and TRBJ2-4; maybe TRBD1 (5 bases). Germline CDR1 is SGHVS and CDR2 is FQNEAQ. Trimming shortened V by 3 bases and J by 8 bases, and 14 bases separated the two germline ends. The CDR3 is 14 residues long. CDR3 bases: TGTGCCAGCAGCTTTCTGGGTTCACAGGACATTCAGTACTTC. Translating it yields CASSFLGSQDIQYF.

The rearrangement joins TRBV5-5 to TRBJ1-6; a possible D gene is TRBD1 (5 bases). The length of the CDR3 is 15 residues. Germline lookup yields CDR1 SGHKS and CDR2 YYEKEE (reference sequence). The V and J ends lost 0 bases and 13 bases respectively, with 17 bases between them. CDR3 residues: CASSLAAGTNGPLHF. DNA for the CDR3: TGTGCCAGCAGCTTGGCCGCCGGGACTAACGGTCCCCTCCACTTT.

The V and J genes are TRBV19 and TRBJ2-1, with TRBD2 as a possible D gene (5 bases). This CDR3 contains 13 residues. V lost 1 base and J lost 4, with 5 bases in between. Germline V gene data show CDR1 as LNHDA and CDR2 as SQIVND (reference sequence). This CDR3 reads CASSIGGYNEQFF. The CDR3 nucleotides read TGTGCCAGTAGTATAGGCGGGTACAATGAGCAGTTCTTC.

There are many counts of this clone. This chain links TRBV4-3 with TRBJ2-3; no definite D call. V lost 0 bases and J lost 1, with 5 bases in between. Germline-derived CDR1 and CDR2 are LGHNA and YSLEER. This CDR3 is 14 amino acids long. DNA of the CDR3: TGCGCCAGCAGCCAAGAGGCGGGCACAGATACGCAGTATTTT. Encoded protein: CASSQEAGTDTQYF.

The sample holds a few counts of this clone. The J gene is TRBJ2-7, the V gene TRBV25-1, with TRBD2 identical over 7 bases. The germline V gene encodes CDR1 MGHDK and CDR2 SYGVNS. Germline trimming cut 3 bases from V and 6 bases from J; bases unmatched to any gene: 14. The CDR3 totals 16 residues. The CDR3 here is CASSEIGGSGAGEQYF. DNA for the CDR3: TGTGCCAGCAGTGAGATCGGGGGGAGCGGGGCGGGCGAGCAGTACTTC.

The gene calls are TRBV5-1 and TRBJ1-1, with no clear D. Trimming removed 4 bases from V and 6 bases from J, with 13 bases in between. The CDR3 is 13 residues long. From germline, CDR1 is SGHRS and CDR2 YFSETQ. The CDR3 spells CASSPPSGSEAFF. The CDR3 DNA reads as TGCGCCAGCAGCCCCCCTAGTGGATCTGAAGCTTTCTTT.

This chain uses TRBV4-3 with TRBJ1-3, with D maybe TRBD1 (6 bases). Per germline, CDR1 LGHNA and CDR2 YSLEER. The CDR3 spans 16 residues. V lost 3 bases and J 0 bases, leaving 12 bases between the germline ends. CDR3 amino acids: CASSQATQGSGNTIYF. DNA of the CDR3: TGCGCCAGCAGCCAGGCTACACAGGGCTCTGGAAACACCATATATTTT.

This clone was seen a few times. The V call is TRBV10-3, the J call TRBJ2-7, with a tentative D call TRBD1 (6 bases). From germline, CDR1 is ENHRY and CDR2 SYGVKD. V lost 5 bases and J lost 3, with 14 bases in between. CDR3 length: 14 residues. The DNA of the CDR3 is TGTGCCATCAGTCTACTCGGGACATTCTACGAGCAGTACTTC. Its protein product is CAISLLGTFYEQYF.

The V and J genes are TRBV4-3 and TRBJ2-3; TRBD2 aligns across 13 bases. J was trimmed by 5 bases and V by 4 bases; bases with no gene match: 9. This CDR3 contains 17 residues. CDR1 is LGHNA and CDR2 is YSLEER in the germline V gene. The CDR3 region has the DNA TGCGCCAGCAGCCCGTCTCGGACTAGCGGGGGTGGAGATACGCAGTATTTT. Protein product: CASSPSRTSGGGDTQYF.

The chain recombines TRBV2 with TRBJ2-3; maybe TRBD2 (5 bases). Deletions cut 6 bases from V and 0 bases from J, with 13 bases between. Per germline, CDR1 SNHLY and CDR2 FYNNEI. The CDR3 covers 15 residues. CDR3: CASSRGWSSTDTQYF. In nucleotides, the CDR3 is TGTGCCAGCAGCCGAGGGTGGTCTAGCACAGATACGCAGTATTTT. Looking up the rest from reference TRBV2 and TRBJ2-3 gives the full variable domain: EPEVTQTPSHQVTQMGQEVILRCVPISNHLYFYWYRQILGQKVEFLVSFYNNEISEKSEIFDDQFSVERPDGSNFTLKIRSTKLEDSAMYFCASSRGWSSTDTQYFGPGTRLTVL.

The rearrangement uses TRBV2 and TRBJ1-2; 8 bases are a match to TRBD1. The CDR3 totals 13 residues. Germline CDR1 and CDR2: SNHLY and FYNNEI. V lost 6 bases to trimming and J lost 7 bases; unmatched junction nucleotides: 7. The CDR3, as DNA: TGTGCCAGCAGCCGACAGGGGAGCGGTGGCTACACCTTC. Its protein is CASSRQGSGGYTF.

The CDR3, as DNA: TGTGCCAGCAGCTTAGCCCGCAGGGCTAATGAAAAACTGTTTTTT. Its protein is CASSLARRANEKLFF. The chain employs TRBV7-2 and TRBJ1-4; a possible D gene is TRBD1 (5 bases). This CDR3 region has 15 residues. CDR1 SGHTA and CDR2 FQGNSA come from the germline V gene. With 0 bases removed from V and 3 bases from J, the gap between germline ends came to 8 bases.

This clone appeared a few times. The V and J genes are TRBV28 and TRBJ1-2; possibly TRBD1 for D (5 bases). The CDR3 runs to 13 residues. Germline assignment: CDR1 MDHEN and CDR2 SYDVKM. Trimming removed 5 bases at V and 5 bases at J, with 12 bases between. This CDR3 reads CASSPQDRYGYTF. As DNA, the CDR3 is TGTGCCAGCAGTCCTCAAGACAGATATGGCTACACCTTC.

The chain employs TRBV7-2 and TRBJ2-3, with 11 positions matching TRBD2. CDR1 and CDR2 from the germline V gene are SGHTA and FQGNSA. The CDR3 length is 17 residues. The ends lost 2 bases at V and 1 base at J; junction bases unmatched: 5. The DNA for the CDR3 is TGTGCCAGCAGCTTAAAAGCGACTAGCGGGGGCACAGATACGCAGTATTTT. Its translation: CASSLKATSGGTDTQYF. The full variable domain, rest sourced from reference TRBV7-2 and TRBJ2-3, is GAGVSQSPSNKVTEKGKDVELRCDPISGHTALYWYRQSLGQGLEFLIYFQGNSAPDKSGLPSDRFSAERTGGSVSTLTIQRTQQEDSAVYLCASSLKATSGGTDTQYFGPGTRLTVL.

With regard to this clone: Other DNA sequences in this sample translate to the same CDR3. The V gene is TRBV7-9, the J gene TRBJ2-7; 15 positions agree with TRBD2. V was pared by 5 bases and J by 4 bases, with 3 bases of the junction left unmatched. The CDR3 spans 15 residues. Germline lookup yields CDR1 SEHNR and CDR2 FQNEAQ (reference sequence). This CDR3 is CASSPGTSGGYEQYF. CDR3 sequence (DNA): TGTGCCAGCAGCCCTGGGACTAGCGGGGGGTACGAGCAGTACTTC.